This T cell receptor beta chain was documented in a study of blood T cells in healthy people across ages. A second PCR of roughly 7 to 11 cycles used a sample-barcoded 5' primer and a J-beta primer mix. TCRdb re-called the 5' RACE reads with MiXCR, one entry per CDR3 protein. The sample carries 1.5 million or so distinct CDR3 sequences, under 55% recorded once. Germline lookup yields CDR1 SQVTM and CDR2 ANQGSEA. The CDR3 spans 13 residues. V was pared by 0 bases and J by 7 bases, with 12 bases between. The sequenced sample consisted of blood. The gene calls are TRBV29-1 and TRBJ1-2; D may be TRBD1 (5 bases). The origin of this receptor is a young woman in good health. DNA of the CDR3: TGCAGCGTTGAAGATCAGGGTTTCTCTGGCTACACCTTC. Its protein product is CSVEDQGFSGYTF.